Listed here are 9 T cell receptor beta chains from one sample, sequenced in a study of cytomegalovirus exposure and HLA in healthy donors. The PCR employed 60 Vbeta primers together with 13 Jbeta primers. Data came from immunoSEQ multiplex PCR; TCRdb stores just in-frame clones and leaves some out. The sample holds 200,000 to 250,000 clones; around 75% are singletons and the top ten take 1.5% to 2%. The sample consisted of PBMCs. The source of these receptors is a woman in her thirties in good health and CMV-seronegative.

This clone has a single count. The chain employs TRBV6-5 and TRBJ2-1; TRBD1 aligns across 8 bases. Germline V gene data show CDR1 as MNHEY and CDR2 as SVGAGI. The V segment lost 6 bases and the J segment 8 bases; nucleotides outside the gene matches: 6. The CDR3 contains 13 residues. The CDR3 loop reads CASRGTGGYEQFF. The DNA of the CDR3 is TGTGCCAGCAGAGGGACAGGAGGCTATGAGCAGTTCTTC.

Ten or more counts support this clone. This chain links TRBV4-1 with TRBJ1-1, with D maybe TRBD1 (5 bases). The CDR3 loop spans 14 amino acids. Trimming stripped 0 bases from V and 1 base from J, with 6 bases between. From germline, CDR1 is MGHRA and CDR2 YSYEKL. The CDR3 region is CASSQETANTEAFF. CDR3 DNA: TGCGCCAGCAGCCAAGAGACAGCGAACACTGAAGCTTTCTTT.

The V gene is TRBV18, the J gene TRBJ2-1; TRBD1 agrees at 8 bases. The CDR3 runs 15 residues. In germline, CDR1 is KGHSH, CDR2 LQKENI. J gave up 6 bases and V 1 base, and 5 bases lay outside the gene matches. Written as DNA, the CDR3 is TGTGCCAGCTCACCACGGCCCACAGGGGGCAATGAGCAGTTCTTC. Translated: CASSPRPTGGNEQFF.

The CDR3 nucleotides are TGCGCCAGCAGCCGTCCGGGACAGGGGCCTCGAGGCTACACCTTC. Translation gives CASSRPGQGPRGYTF. The chain carries TRBV4-1 and TRBJ1-2; 10 bases agree with TRBD1. In germline, CDR1 is MGHRA, CDR2 YSYEKL. The trim removed 4 bases at V and 8 bases at J, leaving 10 bases unmatched. This CDR3 has 15 amino acids.

This clone was seen more than once but under ten times. The rearrangement links TRBV6-5 to TRBJ1-2; D might be TRBD1 (6 bases). The CDR3 length is 13 residues. Trimming removed 6 bases from V and 2 bases from J, with 10 bases in between. The germline V gene encodes CDR1 MNHEY and CDR2 SVGAGI. As DNA, the CDR3 is TGTGCCAGCAGACCAACAGGGAACTATGGCTACACCTTC. Translation: CASRPTGNYGYTF.

The rearrangement joins TRBV7-6 to TRBJ1-4, with no clear D. The CDR3 has 15 residues. V was pared by 5 bases and J by 2 bases, with 12 bases between. From germline, CDR1 is SGHVS and CDR2 FNYEAQ. The DNA of the CDR3 is TGTGCCAGCAGCCCCCGCCGCGGGACTAATGAAAAACTGTTTTTT. This translates into CASSPRRGTNEKLFF.

The DNA of the CDR3 is TGTGCCAGCGGGACCCAGGGGGACAACCCCTACGAGCAGTACTTC. It codes for CASGTQGDNPYEQYF. The chain has TRBV4-2 and TRBJ2-7; 7 positions match TRBD1. V lost 8 bases and J lost 2; bases outside the gene matches: 12. The germline V gene has CDR1 LGHNA and CDR2 YNFKEQ. CDR3 length: 15 residues.

This chain connects TRBV30 to TRBJ2-7, with 14 nucleotides matching TRBD2. The CDR3 has 14 amino acids. V shed 8 bases and J 4 bases; nucleotides not matched to a gene: 7. CDR1 GTSNPN and CDR2 SVGIG come from the germline V gene (reference sequence). Here the CDR3 DNA reads TGTGCCGGACTAGCGGGAGGTTCCCAATACGAGCAGTACTTC. It encodes CAGLAGGSQYEQYF. The full variable domain, in which reference TRBV30 and TRBJ2-7 provide the parts outside the CDR3, is SQTIHQWPATLVQPVGSPLSLECTVEGTSNPNLYWYRQAAGRGLQLLFYSVGIGQISSEVPQNLSASRPQDRQFILSSKKLLLSDSGFYLCAGLAGGSQYEQYFGPGTRLTVT.

There are a few counts of this clone. This chain joins TRBV6-1 and TRBJ2-7; the D gene is possibly TRBD1 (5 bases). The CDR3 covers 13 residues. V lost 8 bases to trimming and J lost 3 bases, with 14 bases between them. Germline assignment: CDR1 MNHNS and CDR2 SASEGT. The CDR3 nucleotides are TGTGCCAGCGTGGACACAGCCATCTACGAGCAGTACTTC. It is translated as CASVDTAIYEQYF.